The present entry profiles one TCR beta chain with its context. Its specificity is unknown. Only in-frame clones appear in the TCRdb table, and some are missing; sequencing was by immunoSEQ multiplex PCR. The profile shows around 57,000 clones, over 75% of them singletons. This CDR3 comprises 14 residues. Germline-derived CDR1 and CDR2 are MDHEN and SYDVKM. Trimming shortened V by 3 bases and J by 0 bases, and 8 bases separated the two germline ends. During the collection period, no donor immune events like infections were recorded. This specimen belongs to a study of identifying expanded T cells in peripheral blood. Overall study results and limits: Variance in clone template counts between approximately two-week samples significantly increased with total template count across all healthy donors.

The rearrangement links TRBV28 to TRBJ1-1; D gene unclear. The source is a person between 18 and 75 years old in good health. The specimen sequenced was blood. CDR3 DNA sequence: TGTGCCAGCAGTTTCCAAAATTTGAACACTGAAGCTTTCTTT. Its protein product is CASSFQNLNTEAFF.